Described below is a single T cell receptor beta chain sequence and its context. Antigen unknown. The data were taken from a study of cytomegalovirus exposure and HLA in healthy donors. At the level of the study: Genetic ancestry analysis placed around four fifths of the 398 donors that were genotyped in the Caucasian-associated cluster.

Study findings and constraints: Analysis was carried out at a later point, and it linked a missense DCLRE1C variant to TCR beta V- and J-gene trimming. Available immune exposure information covered CMV serostatus only. Accurate HLA-A and HLA-B prediction from TCR beta sequences was reported for most subjects.

Primers for the PCR totalled 60 Vbeta and 13 Jbeta. Sequencing was performed with immunoSEQ multiplex PCR; in TCRdb, only in-frame clones are kept and a portion is missing. In all, the sample yields some 120,000 clones. CDR3 length equals 14 residues. CDR1 KGHSH and CDR2 LQKENI come from the germline V gene. V was clipped by 2 bases and J by 4 bases; unmatched bases: 3. Sequenced material: PBMCs. This sequence originates from a man aged 30-40 years in good health and CMV-seronegative. This chain uses TRBV18 with TRBJ1-2, with 8 positions matching TRBD1. CDR3 in amino acids: CASSPADRAYGYTF. DNA of the CDR3: TGTGCCAGCTCACCAGCGGACAGGGCCTATGGCTACACCTTC.